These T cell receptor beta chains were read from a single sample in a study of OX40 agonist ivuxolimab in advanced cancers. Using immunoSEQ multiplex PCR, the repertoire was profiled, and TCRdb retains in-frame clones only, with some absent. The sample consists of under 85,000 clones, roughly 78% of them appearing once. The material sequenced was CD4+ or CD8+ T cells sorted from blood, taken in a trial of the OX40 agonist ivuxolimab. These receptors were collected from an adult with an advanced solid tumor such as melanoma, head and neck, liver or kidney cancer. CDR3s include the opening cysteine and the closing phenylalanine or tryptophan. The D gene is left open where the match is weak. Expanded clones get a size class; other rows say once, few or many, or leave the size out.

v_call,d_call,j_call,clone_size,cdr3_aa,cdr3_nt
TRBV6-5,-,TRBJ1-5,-,CASSYRDGQPQHF,TGTGCCAGCAGTTACAGGGACGGTCAGCCCCAGCATTTT
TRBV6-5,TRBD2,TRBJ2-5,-,CASSYSSGLAPETQYF,TGTGCCAGCAGTTACTCCTCGGGACTAGCGCCGGAGACCCAGTACTTC
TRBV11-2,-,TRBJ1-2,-,CASSLVGVTANYGYTF,TGTGCCAGCAGCTTAGTGGGGGTGACAGCCAACTATGGCTACACCTTC
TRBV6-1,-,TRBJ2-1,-,CASSVSGGAAFNEQFF,TGTGCCAGCAGTGTATCTGGCGGGGCAGCCTTCAATGAGCAGTTCTTC
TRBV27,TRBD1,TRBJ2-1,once,CASSSFGTGRNNEQFF,TGTGCCAGCAGCTCCTTCGGGACAGGGCGGAACAATGAGCAGTTCTTC
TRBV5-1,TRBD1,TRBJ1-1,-,CASSFLGGGAGTEAFF,TGCGCCAGCAGCTTTCTTGGAGGGGGCGCCGGCACTGAAGCTTTCTTT
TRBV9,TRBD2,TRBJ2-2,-,CASSVGPSGGNTGELFF,TGTGCCAGCAGCGTAGGTCCTAGCGGGGGAAACACCGGGGAGCTGTTTTTT
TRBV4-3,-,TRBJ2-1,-,CASSLRRGTEQFF,TGCGCCAGCAGCTTACGAAGGGGCACTGAGCAGTTCTTC
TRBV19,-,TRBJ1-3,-,CASRPPGRGLSGNTIYF,TGTGCCAGTAGGCCCCCAGGACGTGGCCTCTCTGGAAACACCATATATTTT
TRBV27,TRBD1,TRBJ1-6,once,CASSLRQGNYNSPLHF,TGTGCCAGCAGCCTGCGACAGGGAAACTATAATTCACCCCTCCACTTT
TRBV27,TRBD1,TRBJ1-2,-,CASSSDRGPRGGYTF,TGTGCCAGCAGTTCAGACAGGGGGCCCAGGGGTGGCTACACCTTC
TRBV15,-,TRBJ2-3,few,CATSRDRAGGTDTQYF,TGTGCCACCAGCAGAGATAGGGCAGGGGGCACAGATACGCAGTATTTT
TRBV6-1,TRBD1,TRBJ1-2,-,CASSVGQGASYGYTF,TGTGCCAGCAGTGTAGGACAGGGGGCCAGCTATGGCTACACCTTC
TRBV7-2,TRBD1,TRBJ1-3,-,CASSRTGTGNTIYF,TGTGCCAGCAGCAGGACAGGGACTGGAAACACCATATATTTT
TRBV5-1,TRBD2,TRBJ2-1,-,CASSLTLGLALYNEQFF,TGCGCCAGCAGCTTGACCTTAGGACTAGCCCTATACAATGAGCAGTTCTTC
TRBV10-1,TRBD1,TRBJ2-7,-,CASSERRTGVSEQYF,TGCGCCAGCAGTGAGCGACGAACAGGGGTTAGCGAGCAGTACTTC
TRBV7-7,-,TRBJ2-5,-,CASSPMTGTQYF,TGTGCCAGCAGCCCCATGACAGGGACCCAGTACTTC
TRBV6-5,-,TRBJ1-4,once,CASSRGGIVEKLFF,TGTGCCAGCAGTCGTGGGGGCATTGTTGAAAAACTGTTTTTT
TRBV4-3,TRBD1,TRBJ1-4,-,CASSREATGVASGKLFF,TGCGCCAGCAGCCGAGAAGCGACAGGGGTAGCGTCCGGAAAACTGTTTTTT
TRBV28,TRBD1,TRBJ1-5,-,CASGTGGDSNQPQHF,TGTGCCAGCGGGACAGGGGGCGATAGCAATCAGCCCCAGCATTTT
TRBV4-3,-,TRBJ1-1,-,CASSQVGTSNTEAFF,TGCGCCAGCAGCCAAGTTGGGACATCGAACACTGAAGCTTTCTTT
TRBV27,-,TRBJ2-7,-,CASSLSAGRLLSYEQYF,TGTGCCAGCAGTTTATCCGCGGGACGGCTACTCTCCTACGAGCAGTACTTC
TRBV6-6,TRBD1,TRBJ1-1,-,CASSYSGAGGPTEAFF,TGTGCCAGCAGTTACTCGGGGGCAGGGGGCCCGACTGAAGCTTTCTTT
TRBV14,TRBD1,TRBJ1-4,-,CASSGRDRVGEKLFF,TGTGCCAGCAGCGGGAGGGACAGGGTAGGAGAAAAACTGTTTTTT
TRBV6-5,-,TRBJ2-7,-,CASSEGPRLYEQYF,TGTGCCAGCAGTGAAGGACCCAGGTTGTACGAGCAGTACTTC
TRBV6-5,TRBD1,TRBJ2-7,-,CASSSRGSSYEQYF,TGTGCCAGCAGTTCCAGGGGGAGCTCCTACGAGCAGTACTTC
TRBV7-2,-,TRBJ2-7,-,CASSLERGGGYEQYF,TGTGCCAGCAGCTTAGAGAGGGGAGGTGGCTACGAGCAGTACTTC
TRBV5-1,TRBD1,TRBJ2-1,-,CASSLGTGVSYNEQFF,TGCGCCAGCAGCCTAGGGACAGGGGTATCCTACAATGAGCAGTTCTTC